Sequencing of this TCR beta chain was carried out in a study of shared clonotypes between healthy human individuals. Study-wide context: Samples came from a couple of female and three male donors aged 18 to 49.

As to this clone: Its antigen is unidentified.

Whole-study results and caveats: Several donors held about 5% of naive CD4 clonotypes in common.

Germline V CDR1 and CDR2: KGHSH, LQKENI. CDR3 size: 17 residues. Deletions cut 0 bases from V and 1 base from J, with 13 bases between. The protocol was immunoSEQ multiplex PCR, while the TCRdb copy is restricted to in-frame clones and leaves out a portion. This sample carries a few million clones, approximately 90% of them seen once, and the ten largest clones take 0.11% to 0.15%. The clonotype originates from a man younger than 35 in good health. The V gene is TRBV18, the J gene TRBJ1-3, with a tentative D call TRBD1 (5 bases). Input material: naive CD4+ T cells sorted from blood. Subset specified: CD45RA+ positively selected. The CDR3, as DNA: TGTGCCAGCTCACCACCATTAGGGGCCGTTTCTGGAAACACCATATATTTT. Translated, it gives CASSPPLGAVSGNTIYF.